What follows are 21 T cell receptor beta chains derived from one specimen sequenced in a study of EBV T-cell therapy then PD-1 blockade in nasopharyngeal carcinoma. Treatment meaning: AdE1-LMPpoly-expanded autologous EBV-specific T-cell therapy followed by anti-PD-1 nivolumab. No antigen is known for these receptors. Libraries were prepared by immunoSEQ multiplex PCR; TCRdb keeps only in-frame clonotypes and omits some of them. The sample has under 30,000 clones; approximately 80% are singletons. The sequenced sample was CD8+ T cells from blood, obtained at day 61 from a patient whose treatment included autologous EBV-specific T cells and nivolumab. These receptors were taken from a middle-aged man with nasopharyngeal carcinoma.

This clone is hyperexpanded. The chain employs TRBV4-3 and TRBJ1-2; a possible D gene is TRBD1 (5 bases). This CDR3 has 19 amino acids. In germline, CDR1 is LGHNA, CDR2 YSLEER. V was pared by 0 bases and J by 6 bases, with 26 bases between. CDR3 DNA sequence: TGCGCCAGCAGCCAAGATGAGAGGACGGGGGGACCTATTGGGGATGGCTACACCTTC. It encodes CASSQDERTGGPIGDGYTF.

The chain recombines TRBV29-1 with TRBJ2-7; D assignment may be TRBD1 or TRBD2 (5 bases each). CDR1 and CDR2 from the germline V gene are SQVTM and ANQGSEA. The CDR3 has 12 amino acids. Trimming took off 6 bases at V and 5 bases at J, with 14 bases between the two ends. The CDR3 bases are TGCAGCGTATCCGGGATGGGGGACGAGCAGTACTTC. Translation gives CSVSGMGDEQYF.

A single count supports this clone. At the DNA level, this CDR3 is encoded by other sequences in the same sample as well. V usage is TRBV27 and J usage is TRBJ1-1; 7 bases map to TRBD1. V lost 6 bases to trimming and J lost 5 bases; unmatched junction nucleotides: 3. The CDR3 runs 12 residues. The V gene's germline CDR1 is MNHEY and CDR2 SMNVEV (reference sequence). The CDR3 sequence: CASRQGGTEAFF. The CDR3 DNA reads as TGTGCCAGCAGGCAGGGGGGAACTGAAGCTTTCTTT.

This clone was detected a few times. The J gene is TRBJ2-2, the V gene TRBV6-4; 7 positions match TRBD1. V shed 10 bases and J 2 bases; nucleotides not matched to a gene: 7. There are 14 residues in the CDR3. In germline, CDR1 is MRHNA, CDR2 SNTAGT. CDR3 DNA: TGTGCCACCCGACAGGGAACTAACACCGGGGAGCTGTTTTTT. It is translated as CATRQGTNTGELFF.

This sequence joins TRBV5-3 and TRBJ2-7; 8 bases are shared with TRBD1. TRBV5-3 carries the ORF label, with uncertain function. The ends lost 4 bases at V and 7 bases at J; junction bases unmatched: 13. The CDR3 runs 15 residues. In DNA, the CDR3 is TGTGCCAGAAGCCCGAGGCGGACAGGGCCCCTAGAGCAGTACTTC. This gives the protein CARSPRRTGPLEQYF.

The chain links TRBV3-1 (or the pseudogene TRBV3-2) to TRBJ2-7; TRBD1 agrees at 7 bases. Looked up from germline, CDR1 is LGHDT and CDR2 is YNNKEL (reference sequence). Unmatched junction bases numbered 1, after V lost 3 bases and J lost 2 bases. This CDR3 has 13 amino acids. The CDR3 DNA is TGTGCCAGCAGCCATGGGACAGCCTACGAGCAGTACTTC. Amino acid sequence: CASSHGTAYEQYF.

The chain is built from TRBV4-3 and TRBJ1-5, with a possible D match to TRBD1 (5 bases). Germline CDR1 and CDR2: LGHNA and YSLEER. The CDR3 length is 14 residues. V lost 1 base, J lost 6 bases, and 10 bases lay in between. CDR3 sequence: CASSQAQGSQPQHF. The CDR3 nucleotides are TGCGCCAGCAGCCAAGCCCAGGGTAGTCAGCCCCAGCATTTT.

This clone occurred a few times. The chain employs TRBV6-4 and TRBJ2-3; TRBD2 agrees at 8 bases. With V trimmed by 5 bases and J by 5 bases, 6 bases remained unmatched. CDR1 is MRHNA, CDR2 SNTAGT, per germline. This CDR3 is built from 14 residues. For the CDR3, the DNA is TGTGCCAGCAGTCGAGCGGGGGATAGAGATACGCAGTATTTT. This gives the protein CASSRAGDRDTQYF.

V usage is TRBV6-1 and J usage is TRBJ1-1; 11 bases match TRBD1. The junction had 2 bases not matched to a gene; V was cut back by 1 base and J by 4 bases. The V gene's germline CDR1 is MNHNS and CDR2 SASEGT. This CDR3 comprises 15 residues. The CDR3 DNA reads TGTGCCAGCAGTGAAGGGACAGGGGGCAGCACTGAAGCTTTCTTT. Translated, it gives CASSEGTGGSTEAFF.

This chain links TRBV7-9 with TRBJ2-3; D unclear. Trimming left V 0 bases short and J 2 bases short, with 9 bases between. CDR3 size: 15 residues. The germline V gene encodes CDR1 SEHNR and CDR2 FQNEAQ (reference sequence). CDR3 coding DNA: TGTGCCAGCAGCTTAGCCATCCGACCCACAGATACGCAGTATTTT. This translates into CASSLAIRPTDTQYF.

This chain connects TRBV13 to TRBJ2-2; unclear D gene. The CDR3 runs to 13 residues. V gave up 0 bases and J gave up 6 bases, with 5 bases separating them. From germline, CDR1 is PRHDT and CDR2 FYEKMQ (reference sequence). Here the CDR3 DNA reads TGTGCCAGCAGCTTAGGCTACCCCGGGGAGCTGTTTTTT. Translated: CASSLGYPGELFF.

Remarks on this clone: Its ends do not fully match the called genes, so a read error is possible. CDR3 coding DNA: TGTGCCAGTAGCATAGGAGCGGGGGCAGATACGCAGTATTTT. It encodes CASSIGAGADTQYF. This chain connects TRBV19 to TRBJ2-3, with 8 bases identical to TRBD2. From germline, CDR1 is LNHDA and CDR2 SQIVND (reference sequence). CDR3 length: 14 amino acids.

J is TRBJ1-1 and V is TRBV29-1; D not resolved. In germline, CDR1 is SQVTM, CDR2 ANQGSEA. The CDR3 is 12 amino acids. Trimming took 6 bases from V and 1 from J, leaving 9 bases between them. In DNA form, the CDR3 reads TGCAGCGTGGGGAGAGGGAACACTGAAGCTTTCTTT. Translated, it gives CSVGRGNTEAFF.

The rearrangement joins TRBV7-9 to TRBJ1-5; a possible D gene is TRBD1 (6 bases). The V gene lost 4 bases and the J gene lost 5 bases, with 15 bases spanning the gap. The CDR3 contains 15 residues. Germline-derived CDR1 and CDR2 are SEHNR and FQNEAQ (reference sequence). This chain's CDR3 is CASSSSQAGDQPQHF. The DNA of the CDR3 is TGTGCCAGCAGCTCCTCCCAGGCAGGGGATCAGCCCCAGCATTTT.

The rearrangement uses TRBV7-3 and TRBJ1-1, with D possibly matching TRBD1 (6 bases). The CDR3 covers 14 residues. Trimming shortened V by 6 bases and J by 1 base, and 12 bases separated the two germline ends. Germline values: CDR1 SGHTA, CDR2 FQGTGA. Written as DNA, the CDR3 is TGTGCCAGCAGGGCGGGACACTCGAACACTGAAGCTTTCTTT. Translation gives CASRAGHSNTEAFF.

This clone was found once. The V gene is TRBV24-1, the J gene TRBJ2-2; D gene uncertain. The germline CDR1 and CDR2 sequences are KGHDR and SFDVKD. The V and J ends lost 0 bases and 0 bases respectively, with 7 bases between them. This CDR3 has 16 residues. As DNA, the CDR3 is TGTGCCACCAGTGATTTGGACAACGCGAACACCGGGGAGCTGTTTTTT. This translates into CATSDLDNANTGELFF.

The genes are TRBV19 and TRBJ1-2; no definite D call. Germline V lookup: CDR1 LNHDA, CDR2 SQIVND (reference sequence). CDR3 size: 13 residues. Trimming left V 6 bases short and J 3 bases short, with 11 bases between. The CDR3: CASSTALYYGYTF. The CDR3 bases are TGTGCCAGTAGCACAGCCCTCTACTATGGCTACACCTTC.

The V gene is TRBV5-6, the J gene TRBJ2-2; TRBD2 might be the D (6 bases). The CDR3 length is 13 residues. Germline loops: CDR1 SGHDT, CDR2 YYEEEE. The germline V and J ends were trimmed by 4 bases and 7 bases, with 11 bases remaining between them. The DNA of the CDR3 is TGTGCCAGCAGCCGGGGGTGGGTCGGGGAGCTGTTTTTT. Its translation: CASSRGWVGELFF.

V usage is TRBV6-4 and J usage is TRBJ2-1; TRBD2 agrees at 8 bases. Germline V CDR1 and CDR2: MRHNA, SNTAGT. The CDR3 covers 19 residues. V lost 0 bases, J lost 7 bases, and 17 bases stayed unmatched. The CDR3 DNA reads as TGTGCCAGCAGTGACTCGAGTGGCTCCGGGACTAGTGGGGTAAATGAGCAGTTCTTC. It yields the protein CASSDSSGSGTSGVNEQFF.

The genes are TRBV7-9 and TRBJ2-3; D gene unclear. CDR3 length: 16 residues. The germline V gene has CDR1 SEHNR and CDR2 FQNEAQ (reference sequence). V lost 5 bases to trimming and J lost 2 bases, with 17 bases between them. The DNA of the CDR3 is TGTGCCAGCAGCCCAAGGACGGGTCTCAACACAGATACGCAGTATTTT. Residues: CASSPRTGLNTDTQYF. The complete variable domain, with remaining parts taken from reference TRBV7-9 and TRBJ2-3, reads DTGVSQNPRHKITKRGQNVTFRCDPISEHNRLYWYRQTLGQGPEFLTYFQNEAQLEKSRLLSDRFSAERPKGSFSTLEIQRTEQGDSAMYLCASSPRTGLNTDTQYFGPGTRLTVL.

This clone came up once. The chain is built from TRBV27 and TRBJ1-2, with D perhaps matching TRBD1 (5 bases). The germline CDR1 and CDR2 sequences are MNHEY and SMNVEV (reference sequence). The ends were cut back, 2 bases at V and 3 bases at J, with 16 bases in the middle. The CDR3 runs 16 residues. The CDR3 sequence is CASSLAGGAGYYGYTF. CDR3 in DNA: TGTGCCAGCAGTTTAGCTGGAGGGGCAGGCTACTATGGCTACACCTTC.